The 13 T cell receptor beta chains presented below share a single source sample, sequenced in a study of Ad26.COV2.S vaccination and SARS-CoV-2 variants. Treatment: some 20 received Ad26.COV2.S at low or high dose, single or two shots; several received placebo; per-sample allocation not given. It was on day 63 after the first vaccine or placebo injection that samples were taken. The protocol was immunoSEQ multiplex PCR, while the TCRdb copy is restricted to in-frame clones and leaves out a portion. The sample lists 380,000 or so clones, about 87% occurring once. Sequenced material: peripheral blood, taken in a trial of Ad26.COV2.S vaccine versus placebo. The receptors were gathered from a person aged 18-60 years who received the Ad26.COV2.S COVID-19 vaccine or a placebo.

The chain carries TRBV10-3 and TRBJ2-7, with TRBD2 matching over 9 bases. V shed 6 bases, J shed 6 bases, and the junction held 3 bases outside the gene matches. Germline CDR1 is ENHRY and CDR2 is SYGVKD. This CDR3 has 12 residues. The CDR3 here is CAISRTSVEQYF. The CDR3, as DNA: TGTGCCATCAGCCGGACTAGCGTCGAGCAGTACTTC.

This clone has only one observation. The chain joins TRBV28 to TRBJ2-7; possibly TRBD1 or TRBD2 for D (6 bases each). Germline assignment: CDR1 MDHEN and CDR2 SYDVKM. The CDR3 extends over 12 amino acids. V was clipped by 10 bases and J by 4 bases, with 14 bases between them. CDR3 sequence (DNA): TGTGCCACAGAAGGGGGGACGTACGAGCAGTACTTC. Amino acid sequence: CATEGGTYEQYF.

The chain carries TRBV7-2 and TRBJ1-1; D remains ambiguous. The CDR3 covers 13 residues. From germline, CDR1 is SGHTA and CDR2 FQGNSA. V was pared by 2 bases and J by 3 bases, with 7 bases between. CDR3 residues: CASSLYRDTEAFF. CDR3 nucleotide sequence: TGTGCCAGCAGCTTATATCGGGACACTGAAGCTTTCTTT.

V gene TRBV18 combines with J gene TRBJ1-2; the D is unclear. CDR1 and CDR2 (germline): KGHSH, LQKENI. This CDR3 region has 15 residues. V dropped 3 bases and J dropped 0 bases, with 11 bases sitting between them. The CDR3: CASSPNSFSNYGYTF. The CDR3 DNA reads as TGTGCCAGCTCACCCAACAGTTTCTCTAACTATGGCTACACCTTC.

The V and J genes are TRBV27 and TRBJ2-6, with 10 bases lining up with TRBD1. The trim removed 7 bases at V and 2 bases at J, leaving 8 bases unmatched. The CDR3 is made up of 17 amino acids. Germline loops: CDR1 MNHEY, CDR2 SMNVEV (reference sequence). The CDR3 here is CASTWDRGSTGANVLTF. CDR3 bases: TGTGCCAGCACCTGGGACAGGGGTTCCACTGGGGCCAACGTCCTGACTTTC.

The rearrangement uses TRBV18 and TRBJ2-3; 10 bases align to TRBD2. Germline lookup yields CDR1 KGHSH and CDR2 LQKENI. This CDR3 contains 16 residues. Trimming at V came to 6 bases and at J to 3 bases, leaving 9 bases not matched to a gene. CDR3 loop: CASSPIAGGLTDTQYF. CDR3 DNA: TGTGCCAGCTCGCCAATAGCGGGGGGCTTAACAGATACGCAGTATTTT. The variable domain in full, with the rest retrieved from reference TRBV18 and TRBJ2-3, is NAGVMQNPRHLVRRRGQEARLRCSPMKGHSHVYWYRQLPEEGLKFMVYLQKENIIDESGMPKERFSAEFPKEGPSILRIQQVVRGDSAAYFCASSPIAGGLTDTQYFGPGTRLTVL.

V and J are TRBV29-1 and TRBJ2-4, with TRBD2 matching over 7 bases. With 5 bases clipped from V and 3 bases from J, the junction kept 16 bases outside the gene matches. Germline CDR1 SQVTM, CDR2 ANQGSEA. The CDR3 is 17 residues long. The CDR3 DNA is TGCAGCGTTTCTATTAGCGGGCTGGGTCTTAGCAAAAACATTCAGTACTTC. Protein sequence: CSVSISGLGLSKNIQYF.

The DNA of the CDR3 is TGTGCCAGCAGCTTGGTAACAGGGTTGAATTCACCCCTCCACTTT. This codes for CASSLVTGLNSPLHF. This chain uses TRBV5-6 with TRBJ1-6; possibly TRBD1 for D (6 bases). V lost 0 bases, J lost 7 bases, and 11 bases lay in between. Germline V lookup: CDR1 SGHDT, CDR2 YYEEEE. This CDR3 has 15 residues. Variable domain in full (rest from reference TRBV5-6 and TRBJ1-6): DAGVTQSPTHLIKTRGQQVTLRCSPKSGHDTVSWYQQALGQGPQFIFQYYEEEERQRGNFPDRFSGHQFPNYSSELNVNALLLGDSALYLCASSLVTGLNSPLHFGNGTRLTVT.

In DNA, the CDR3 is TGTGCCAGCAGCCATGGGAATAAGGGGACTAGACCACAGGTGTTAGAGCAGTTCTTC. Amino acids: CASSHGNKGTRPQVLEQFF. V usage is TRBV4-2 and J usage is TRBJ2-1; 8 bases fit TRBD2. The J segment lost 10 bases and the V segment lost 3 bases, leaving 23 bases of the junction unmatched. From germline, CDR1 is LGHNA and CDR2 YNFKEQ. The CDR3 extends over 19 amino acids.

This clone was found once. Other DNA variants within this sample encode the same CDR3. The chain joins TRBV28 to TRBJ2-7; no reliable D call. The CDR3 runs to 12 residues. Germline CDR1 and CDR2: MDHEN and SYDVKM. V was cut by 5 bases and J by 3 bases, with 8 bases left in between. The CDR3: CASSPQVYEQYF. CDR3 in DNA: TGTGCCAGCAGTCCCCAGGTCTACGAGCAGTACTTC.

The chain employs TRBV7-3 and TRBJ2-3; D gene unclear. The CDR3 length is 11 residues. The V gene lost 5 bases and the J gene lost 6 bases, with 6 bases spanning the gap. The germline V gene has CDR1 SGHTA and CDR2 FQGTGA. CDR3 nucleotides: TGTGCCAGCAGCCCACTGGATACGCAGTATTTT. Translation: CASSPLDTQYF. Full variable domain (rest looked up from reference TRBV7-3 and TRBJ2-3): GAGVSQTPSNKVTEKGKYVELRCDPISGHTALYWYRQSLGQGPEFLIYFQGTGAADDSGLPNDRFFAVRPEGSVSTLKIQRTERGDSAVYLCASSPLDTQYFGPGTRLTVL.

The chain links TRBV6-5 to TRBJ2-2, with 9 positions matching TRBD1. The CDR3 is 15 amino acids. With V trimmed by 6 bases and J by 4 bases, 6 bases remained unmatched. Germline V gives CDR1 MNHEY, CDR2 SVGAGI. This chain's CDR3 is CASRPTGGGTGELFF. The DNA for the CDR3 is TGTGCCAGCAGGCCTACAGGGGGCGGCACCGGGGAGCTGTTTTTT.

A few counts support this clone. CDR3 in DNA: TGCGCCAGCAGCCCCATGTGGGCGGGGGGCACCTACGAGCAGTACTTC. Its protein product is CASSPMWAGGTYEQYF. V usage is TRBV4-1 and J usage is TRBJ2-7; 8 bases are shared with TRBD2. Germline trimming cut 4 bases from V and 2 bases from J; bases unmatched to any gene: 10. The germline V gene encodes CDR1 MGHRA and CDR2 YSYEKL. The CDR3 spans 16 residues.